This T cell receptor (beta chain) was captured in a study of blood T cells in healthy people across ages. The second PCR ran roughly 6 to 11 cycles with a sample-barcoded 5' primer and J-beta primers. TCRdb reprocessed the 5' RACE reads with MiXCR, giving one entry per CDR3 protein. This table holds around 1,000,000 distinct CDR3 sequences, 20% to 25% found once. This sample was shared with a second study, whose subject was T cells of mothers and their children. That paper states: A few healthy Caucasian mothers and their six children donated.

Sample: blood. The clonotype was recovered from a girl aged 2-15 years in good health.

CDR3 sequence reads: CASSTQGNYGYTF. CDR3 nucleotide sequence: TGTGCCAGTAGTACCCAGGGCAACTATGGCTACACCTTC. The rearrangement uses TRBV19 and TRBJ1-2; D perhaps matches TRBD1 (5 bases). With 4 bases removed from V and 2 bases from J, the gap between germline ends came to 8 bases. CDR3 size: 13 residues. CDR1 LNHDA and CDR2 SQIVND come from the germline V gene (reference sequence).